This entry describes one T cell receptor beta chain. No cognate antigen has been identified for it. The input lacks base qualities; no much larger clone sits a single base away. Ends trimmed: V by 0 bases, J by 5 bases; bases unmatched to a gene: 7. Per the germline V gene, SGHDT is the CDR1 and YYEEEE is the CDR2. From cysteine to phenylalanine, the CDR3 is 15 amino acids long. The read is trimmed to its CDR3 DNA, 45 bases read in frame from base 1. Participants in the prospective study were enrolled through a virtual design, were aged roughly 18 to 90 years, and lived in about two dozen United States geographic areas. To assign participants to cohorts, the prospective study relied on clinical history that participants themselves reported in a screening survey and a study questionnaire. ImmuneRACE Cohort 3 recovered participants were defined by two consecutive negative NP/OP PCR tests, healthcare professional clearance, or symptom resolution. In the prospective study, whole blood, serum and a nasopharyngeal or oropharyngeal swab were collected from each participant by mobile phlebotomists. Additional blood draws and questionnaires over an approximately 2-month period could optionally be provided by prospective study participants. Prospective study blood samples were shipped either frozen or at room temperature before DNA extraction.

TCRbeta CDR3 regions were amplified from genomic DNA using the immunoSEQ Assay, a bias-controlled multiplex PCR. In the paper's pipeline: Nucleated cell counts per sample were estimated from amplification of reference gene primers within the assay. To quantify the absolute abundance of each unique TCRbeta CDR3 rearrangement, sequence reads were collapsed and filtered. For each sample, productive Simpson clonality was calculated as the square root of Simpson's diversity index across productive rearrangements. TCRdb re-hosts the immuneACCESS table, in-frame sequences only. Its copies lack some clones; in the studies checked, an unresolved V gene accounts for under half of them, and the cause for the rest is not known. Clone size and V and J calls were adopted from that table, with D and trimming inferred from the DNA. Recorded for this sample are approximately 310,000 clones; 80% to 90% of them occurred a single time. Over 2% of the sample is held by the ten biggest clonotypes.

These data belong to a study of blood T cell repertoires in COVID-19 (dated by TCRdb to the early 2020s). Broadly, across the study: Collaborator samples came from the United States, Italy and Spain and covered acute and convalescent phases of COVID-19. The material from the prospective study consisted of cDNA or gDNA derived from T cells, B-cell-depleted T cells, or PBMCs. The dataset comprised deeply sampled blood TCRbeta repertoires from subjects exposed to, actively infected with, or recovered from COVID-19. The repertoires were released in a freely available public database meant as a resource for research on the immune response to SARS-CoV-2. The samples were drawn from the first 160 participants of the ongoing ImmuneRACE study and from some 1,300 subjects provided by 6 global collaborators. Sample metadata almost always included a de-identified subject ID, COVID-19 status, age in years and sex. Where available, HLA class I and class II types were obtained from metadata supplied by the sample provider rather than from assay-based typing. The research as a whole found: How much clinical and demographic metadata was included differed by source and by participant, and the metadata was provided uncurated.

Rearrangement joined TRBV5-6 to TRBJ1-2; the junction holds 7 bases that match TRBD1. This clonotype was obtained from a man aged 25 to 40 who had recovered from COVID-19. The sequencing sample was made of PBMCs or T cells enriched from blood (not recorded which). The CDR3 here reads CASSLAAGGRYGYTF. The DNA sequence is TGTGCCAGCAGCTTGGCGGCAGGGGGTAGATATGGCTACACCTTC.